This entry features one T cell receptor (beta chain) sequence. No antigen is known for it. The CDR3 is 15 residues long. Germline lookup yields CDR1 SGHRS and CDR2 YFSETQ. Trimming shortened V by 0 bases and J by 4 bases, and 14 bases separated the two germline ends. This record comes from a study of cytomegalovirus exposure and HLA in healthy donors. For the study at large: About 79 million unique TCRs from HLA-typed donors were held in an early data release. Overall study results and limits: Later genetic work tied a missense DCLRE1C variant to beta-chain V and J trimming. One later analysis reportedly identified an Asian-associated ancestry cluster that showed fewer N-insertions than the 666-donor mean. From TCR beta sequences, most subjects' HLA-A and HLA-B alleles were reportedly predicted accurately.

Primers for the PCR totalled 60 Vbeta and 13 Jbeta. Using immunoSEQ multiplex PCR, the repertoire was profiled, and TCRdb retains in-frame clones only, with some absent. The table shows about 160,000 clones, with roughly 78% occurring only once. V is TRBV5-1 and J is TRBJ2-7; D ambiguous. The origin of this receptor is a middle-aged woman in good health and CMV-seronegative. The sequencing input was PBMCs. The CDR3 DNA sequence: TGCGCCAGCAGCTTGGGACACGGCAGAAAGTACGAGCAGTACTTC. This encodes CASSLGHGRKYEQYF.